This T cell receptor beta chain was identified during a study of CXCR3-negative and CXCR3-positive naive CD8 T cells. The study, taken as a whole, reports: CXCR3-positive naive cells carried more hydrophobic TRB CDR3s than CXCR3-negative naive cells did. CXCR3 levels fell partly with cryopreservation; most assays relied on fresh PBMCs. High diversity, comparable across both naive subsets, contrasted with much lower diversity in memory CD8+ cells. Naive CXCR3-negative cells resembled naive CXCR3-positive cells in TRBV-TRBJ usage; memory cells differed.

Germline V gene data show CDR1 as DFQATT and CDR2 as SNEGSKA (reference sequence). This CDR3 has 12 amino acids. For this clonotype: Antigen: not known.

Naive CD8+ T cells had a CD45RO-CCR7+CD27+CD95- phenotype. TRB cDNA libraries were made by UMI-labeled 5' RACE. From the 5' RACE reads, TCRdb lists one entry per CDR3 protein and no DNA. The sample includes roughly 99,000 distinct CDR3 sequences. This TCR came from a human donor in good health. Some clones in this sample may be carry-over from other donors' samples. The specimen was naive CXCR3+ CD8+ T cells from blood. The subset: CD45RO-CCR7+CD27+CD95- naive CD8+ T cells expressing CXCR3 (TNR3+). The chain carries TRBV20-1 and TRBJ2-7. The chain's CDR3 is CSARRWCYEQYF.